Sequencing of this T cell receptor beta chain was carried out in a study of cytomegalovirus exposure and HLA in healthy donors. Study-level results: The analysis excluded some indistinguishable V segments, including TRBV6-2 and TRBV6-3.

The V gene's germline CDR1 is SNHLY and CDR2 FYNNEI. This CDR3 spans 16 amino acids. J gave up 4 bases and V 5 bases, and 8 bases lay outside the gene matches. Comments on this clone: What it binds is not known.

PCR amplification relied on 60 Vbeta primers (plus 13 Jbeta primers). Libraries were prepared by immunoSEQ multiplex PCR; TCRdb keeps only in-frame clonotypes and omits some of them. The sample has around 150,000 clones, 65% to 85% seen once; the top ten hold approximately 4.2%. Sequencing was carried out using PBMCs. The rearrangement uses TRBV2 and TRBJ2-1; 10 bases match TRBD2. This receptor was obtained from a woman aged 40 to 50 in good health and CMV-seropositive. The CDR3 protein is CASSPRTSGIYNEQFF. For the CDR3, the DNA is TGTGCCAGCAGTCCCAGGACTAGCGGCATTTACAATGAGCAGTTCTTC.